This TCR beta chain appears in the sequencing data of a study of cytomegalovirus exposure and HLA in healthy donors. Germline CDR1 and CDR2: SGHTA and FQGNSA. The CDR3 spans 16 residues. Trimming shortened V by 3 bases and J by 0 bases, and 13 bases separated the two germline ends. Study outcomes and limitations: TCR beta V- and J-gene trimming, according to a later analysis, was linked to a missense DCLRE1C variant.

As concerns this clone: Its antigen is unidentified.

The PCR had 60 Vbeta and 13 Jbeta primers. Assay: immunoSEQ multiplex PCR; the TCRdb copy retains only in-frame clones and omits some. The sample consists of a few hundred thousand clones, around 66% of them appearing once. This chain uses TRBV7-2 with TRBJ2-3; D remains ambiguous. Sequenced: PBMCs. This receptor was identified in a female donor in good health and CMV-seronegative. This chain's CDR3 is CASSFRAKTSTDTQYF. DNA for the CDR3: TGTGCCAGCAGCTTTCGAGCGAAAACTAGCACAGATACGCAGTATTTT.